What follows is one TCR beta chain and its context. Its antigen is not identified. This specimen belongs to a study of blood T cells in healthy people across ages. Regarding the study as a whole: In older individuals, TCR beta diversity per million T cells was lower, falling roughly linearly with age. A strong correlation between TCR beta diversity and naive T cell percentage was seen.

Together with a sample-barcoded 5' primer, a J-beta primer mix was included in a second PCR lasting roughly 6 to 12 cycles. Using its own MiXCR run on the 5' RACE reads, TCRdb lists one record per CDR3 protein. The table shows over 600,000 distinct CDR3 sequences, with about 43% occurring only once. Germline assignment: CDR1 DFQATT and CDR2 SNEGSKA (reference sequence). The CDR3 runs 14 residues. Trimming cost V 3 bases and J 2 bases, with 8 bases left between them. The sample comprised blood. The chain has TRBV20-1 and TRBJ2-6; D perhaps matches TRBD1 (6 bases). This sequence originates from a man aged 80 or over in good health. Here the CDR3 DNA reads TGCAGTGCTAGTGAGGGGGCTGGGGCCAACGTCCTGACTTTC. It is translated as CSASEGAGANVLTF.